The 32 T cell receptor beta chains below come from one sample, sequenced in a study of blood T cells in healthy people across ages. Alongside a J-beta primer mix, a sample-barcoded 5' primer served in a second PCR lasting about 6 to 12 cycles. From the 5' RACE reads, TCRdb called clonotypes with MiXCR, one entry per CDR3 protein. The table records 1,300,000 or so distinct CDR3 sequences, 55% to 75% of them present only once. Source material: blood. The receptor source for this set is a man between 18 and 35 years old in good health.

V gene TRBV28 combines with J gene TRBJ2-3; D is possibly TRBD2 (5 bases). From germline, CDR1 is MDHEN and CDR2 SYDVKM. Trimming pared 1 base from V and 7 bases from J, leaving 15 bases between. CDR3 length: 15 residues. For the CDR3, the DNA is TGTGCCAGCAGTTTATCGACCGGGAATTTAAATACGCAGTATTTT. This translates into CASSLSTGNLNTQYF.

The genes are TRBV27 and TRBJ2-5, with no clear D. The end of the DNA aligns better with TRBJ2-7, so the J call may be wrong. The CDR3 is made up of 13 amino acids. CDR1 and CDR2 (germline): MNHEY, SMNVEV (reference sequence). CDR3 residues: CASSLSVTYEQYF. CDR3 DNA: TGTGCCAGCAGTTTATCTGTGACCTACGAGCAGTACTTC.

This chain joins TRBV5-1 and TRBJ2-1; TRBD1 matches at 7 bases. In germline, CDR1 is SGHRS, CDR2 YFSETQ. The CDR3 runs to 13 residues. With V trimmed by 4 bases and J by 8 bases, 6 bases remained unmatched. CDR3 bases: TGCGCCAGCAGCGGGACAGAGTACGATGAGCAGTTCTTC. Translated, it gives CASSGTEYDEQFF.

This chain connects TRBV6-5 to TRBJ2-7, with a possible D match to TRBD2 (6 bases). Trimming took 0 bases from V and 6 from J, leaving 12 bases between them. The CDR3 runs 14 residues. Per the germline V gene, CDR1 is MNHEY and CDR2 is SVGAGI. The CDR3, as DNA: TGTGCCAGCAGTTACTCGACCCCCGGGGGCGAGCAGTACTTC. Translation gives CASSYSTPGGEQYF.

The chain combines TRBV20-1 with TRBJ2-5; 12 bases agree with TRBD2. J gave up 5 bases and V 6 bases, and 10 bases lay outside the gene matches. CDR1 and CDR2 (germline): DFQATT, SNEGSKA (reference sequence). The CDR3 spans 15 residues. This CDR3 reads CSATRLAGELETQYF. CDR3 DNA: TGCAGTGCCACGCGACTAGCGGGAGAGTTGGAGACCCAGTACTTC.

The chain links TRBV28 to TRBJ2-1, with TRBD2 identical over 12 bases. The CDR3 is 19 residues long. Looked up from germline, CDR1 is MDHEN and CDR2 is SYDVKM. With 7 bases clipped from V and 5 bases from J, the junction kept 18 bases outside the gene matches. The CDR3 DNA reads TGTGCCAGCATATCTCCGGGACTAGCGGGTAGGAAGCCACACAATGAGCAGTTCTTC. Encoded protein: CASISPGLAGRKPHNEQFF.

V and J are TRBV6-4 and TRBJ2-3; D might be TRBD1 (6 bases). The CDR3 loop spans 14 amino acids. The V and J ends lost 3 bases and 3 bases respectively, with 10 bases between them. Germline V gene sequence: CDR1 MRHNA, CDR2 SNTAGT. This chain's CDR3 is CASSEQGATDTQYF. The CDR3, as DNA: TGTGCCAGCAGTGAACAGGGAGCGACAGATACGCAGTATTTT.

A few counts support this clonotype. The chain joins TRBV29-1 to TRBJ1-1; a weak D match, TRBD1 (5 bases). Trimming stripped 3 bases from V and 2 bases from J, with 10 bases between. In germline, CDR1 is SQVTM, CDR2 ANQGSEA. There are 13 residues in the CDR3. In DNA form, the CDR3 reads TGCAGCGTTGACCAGGGAGCCAACACTGAAGCTTTCTTT. Protein product: CSVDQGANTEAFF.

The chain combines TRBV28 with TRBJ1-2, with 8 bases lining up with TRBD1. CDR1 and CDR2 (germline): MDHEN, SYDVKM. Trimming at V came to 10 bases and at J to 1 base, leaving 8 bases not matched to a gene. The CDR3 runs to 14 residues. The CDR3 region is CAILQGAVNYGYTF. CDR3 DNA sequence: TGTGCCATCCTCCAGGGGGCGGTTAACTATGGCTACACCTTC.

V and J are TRBV11-2 and TRBJ2-5, with D hard to call. The CDR3 is 14 amino acids. The V gene's germline CDR1 is SGHAT and CDR2 FQNNGV. V was trimmed by 5 bases and J by 5 bases, leaving 15 bases between them. CDR3 nucleotides: TGTGCCAGCAGCCTGCCGCACGCAAGGGAGACCCAGTACTTC. As protein: CASSLPHARETQYF.

The chain uses TRBV29-1 and TRBJ2-7; no firm D call. The CDR3 is 11 residues long. V was shortened by 7 bases and J by 7 bases, with 14 bases between the two germline ends. The germline CDR1 and CDR2 sequences are SQVTM and ANQGSEA. The CDR3 sequence: CSAWREREQYF. The CDR3 DNA reads TGCAGCGCCTGGCGAGAAAGGGAGCAGTACTTC.

The chain is built from TRBV7-6 and TRBJ2-3; 9 positions agree with TRBD1. CDR3 length: 17 residues. With V trimmed by 3 bases and J by 1 base, 8 bases remained unmatched. Germline loops: CDR1 SGHVS, CDR2 FNYEAQ. CDR3 nucleotide sequence: TGTGCCAGCAGCTTCCCGGGACAGGGAAGTGGCACAGATACGCAGTATTTT. Protein product: CASSFPGQGSGTDTQYF.

V gene TRBV6-5 combines with J gene TRBJ1-1; D gene uncertain. The CDR3 contains 13 residues. Germline loops: CDR1 MNHEY, CDR2 SVGAGI. With 8 bases removed from V and 1 base from J, the gap between germline ends came to 11 bases. The CDR3 nucleotides read TGTGCCAGCCACCGGTGGAAGAACACTGAAGCTTTCTTT. Protein: CASHRWKNTEAFF.

The chain has TRBV11-2 and TRBJ2-5; 7 bases are shared with TRBD2. The J call is uncertain, as TRBJ2-7 better fits the DNA end. Looked up from germline, CDR1 is SGHAT and CDR2 is FQNNGV. This CDR3 spans 16 amino acids. CDR3 sequence (DNA): TGTGCCAGCAGCTTAGTTTGGCGGGGGAAAACCTACGAGCAGTACTTC. Translating it yields CASSLVWRGKTYEQYF.

This clonotype was observed once. The chain has TRBV20-1 and TRBJ1-2; perhaps TRBD1 as D (6 bases). Germline CDR1 is DFQATT and CDR2 is SNEGSKA (reference sequence). Trimming removed 1 base at V and 1 base at J, with 13 bases between. This CDR3 has 15 amino acids. CDR3 sequence reads: CSARAPGGRNYGYTF. The CDR3, as DNA: TGCAGTGCTAGAGCCCCGGGGGGGCGTAACTATGGCTACACCTTC.

V and J are TRBV13 and TRBJ2-4, with D maybe TRBD1 (6 bases). Near its end, the DNA agrees better with TRBJ2-7, so the J call may be wrong. The CDR3 runs 13 residues. Germline CDR1 reads PRHDT; CDR2 reads FYEKMQ (reference sequence). This chain's CDR3 is CASSLRGGHEQYF. CDR3 DNA: TGTGCCAGCAGCCTTCGTGGGGGCCACGAGCAGTACTTC.

V and J are TRBV12-3 or TRBV12-4 and TRBJ2-7; the D is unclear. Trimming cost V 8 bases and J 7 bases, with 15 bases left between them. The CDR3 spans 12 residues. CDR3 amino acids: CASSIPPGEQYF. CDR3 bases: TGTGCCAGCTCTATACCCCCTGGGGAGCAGTACTTC.

This clonotype turned up a few times. The V gene is TRBV7-2, the J gene TRBJ2-3; D not resolved. In germline, CDR1 is SGHTA, CDR2 FQGNSA. V shed 5 bases and J shed 4 bases, with 19 bases lying between them. This CDR3 spans 16 amino acids. CDR3 in DNA: TGTGCCAGCAGCCCCGAGTTCCGATCTGGTCCAGATACGCAGTATTTT. Translation: CASSPEFRSGPDTQYF.

The V gene is TRBV4-1, the J gene TRBJ2-1; D unclear. Trimming pared 5 bases from V and 8 bases from J, leaving 16 bases between. CDR1 is MGHRA and CDR2 is YSYEKL in the germline V gene. This CDR3 is 14 amino acids long. The CDR3 nucleotides are TGCGCCAGCAGCGGTAGGACGGCCGGTGATGAGCAGTTCTTC. It specifies CASSGRTAGDEQFF.

The chain is built from TRBV5-6 and TRBJ2-5; unclear D gene. With 4 bases removed from V and 2 bases from J, the gap between germline ends came to 9 bases. The CDR3 contains 13 residues. Germline assignment: CDR1 SGHDT and CDR2 YYEEEE. DNA for the CDR3: TGTGCCAGCAGCGGAAATGTGCAAGAGACCCAGTACTTC. Protein product: CASSGNVQETQYF.

The CDR3 protein is CASSNGGVRAFF. DNA of the CDR3: TGTGCCAGCAGCAATGGTGGGGTTAGAGCTTTCTTT. V is TRBV7-2 and J is TRBJ1-1; D is undetermined. The CDR3 extends over 12 amino acids. Germline V gene lookup returns CDR1 SGHTA and CDR2 FQGNSA. Trimming took off 5 bases at V and 10 bases at J, with 14 bases between the two ends.

As to this clonotype: Germline is not matched at one junction end, which may reflect a read error. The genes are TRBV27 and TRBJ2-3, with D hard to call. CDR3 length: 12 residues. Per the germline V gene, CDR1 is MNHEY and CDR2 is SMNVEV (reference sequence). CDR3 loop: CASRGRTVTQYF. The CDR3 DNA reads as TGTGCCAGCAGGGGTCGCACAGTTACGCAGTATTTT.

This clonotype was seen a handful of times. The chain has TRBV7-9 and TRBJ2-1; the D gene could be TRBD1 or TRBD2 (5 bases each). The CDR3 spans 16 residues. Trimming shortened V by 5 bases and J by 3 bases, and 17 bases separated the two germline ends. Germline CDR1 reads SEHNR; CDR2 reads FQNEAQ (reference sequence). In DNA form, the CDR3 reads TGTGCCAGCAGCCCTCCGGGACCACAAGGCTACAATGAGCAGTTCTTC. Protein: CASSPPGPQGYNEQFF.

This sequence joins TRBV5-1 and TRBJ2-1; D perhaps matches TRBD1 (6 bases). V was clipped by 1 base and J by 10 bases, with 9 bases between them. The CDR3 spans 12 residues. Germline CDR1 reads SGHRS; CDR2 reads YFSETQ. The CDR3 DNA sequence: TGCGCCAGCAGCTTGAGAGGGACAGAGCAGTTCTTC. It encodes CASSLRGTEQFF.

The chain is built from TRBV11-2 and TRBJ2-7; 11 positions agree with TRBD2. The CDR3 has 15 amino acids. The germline gives CDR1 SGHAT, CDR2 FQNNGV. The trim removed 5 bases at V and 4 bases at J, leaving 7 bases unmatched. CDR3 loop: CASSLPGTSGYEQYF. The CDR3 region has the DNA TGTGCCAGCAGCCTTCCCGGGACTAGCGGTTACGAGCAGTACTTC.

This clonotype appeared a few times. The V and J genes are TRBV24-1 and TRBJ2-1, with D perhaps given as TRBD1 or TRBD2 (6 bases each). With 1 base removed from V and 8 bases from J, the gap between germline ends came to 14 bases. Germline-derived CDR1 and CDR2 are KGHDR and SFDVKD. The CDR3 covers 15 residues. The CDR3 bases are TGTGCCACCAGTGATTTTGGAGGGGGGCTCGATGAGCAGTTCTTC. Protein sequence: CATSDFGGGLDEQFF.

The CDR3 region has the DNA TGCGCCAGCAGCCCATGGGGGGGGACAGGAGAAGAAAAACTGTTTTTT. Translating gives CASSPWGGTGEEKLFF. This chain joins TRBV4-3 and TRBJ1-4, with 8 bases matching TRBD1. This CDR3 has 16 amino acids. Germline trimming cut 4 bases from V and 8 bases from J; bases unmatched to any gene: 12. Germline values: CDR1 LGHNA, CDR2 YSLEER.

This clonotype has only one observation. This chain uses TRBV4-1 with TRBJ2-1; 10 bases map to TRBD2. Trimming took 0 bases from V and 13 from J; bases not matched to a gene: 9. CDR3 size: 15 residues. Germline V gene lookup returns CDR1 MGHRA and CDR2 YSYEKL. DNA for the CDR3: TGCGCCAGCAGCCAAGAAGTTGCTAGCGGGAGTCCACAGTTCTTC. This sequence encodes CASSQEVASGSPQFF.

This clonotype was found a few times. This sequence joins TRBV25-1 and TRBJ1-2; D might be TRBD1 (5 bases). Trimming stripped 6 bases from V and 8 bases from J, with 22 bases between. Germline CDR1 MGHDK, CDR2 SYGVNS. CDR3 length equals 15 residues. The CDR3 is CASRSGLGTAGGYTF. In DNA, the CDR3 is TGTGCCAGCAGATCAGGGCTGGGGACGGCCGGGGGCTACACCTTC.

Only one count was recorded for this clonotype. The V call is TRBV7-9, the J call TRBJ2-5; a possible D gene is TRBD2 (6 bases). Germline V gene sequence: CDR1 SEHNR, CDR2 FQNEAQ (reference sequence). Trimming took off 1 base at V and 3 bases at J, with 15 bases between the two ends. The CDR3 loop spans 16 amino acids. This CDR3 is CASSLDTEVAEETQYF. The CDR3 DNA reads TGTGCCAGCAGCTTAGATACCGAAGTAGCGGAAGAGACCCAGTACTTC.

This rearrangement joins TRBV28 to TRBJ2-5; D not resolved. This CDR3 contains 14 residues. The germline V gene has CDR1 MDHEN and CDR2 SYDVKM. Trimming stripped 3 bases from V and 5 bases from J, with 13 bases between. The CDR3 protein is CASSFLIGSETQYF. Written as DNA, the CDR3 is TGTGCCAGCAGTTTTCTTATTGGAAGTGAGACCCAGTACTTC.

J is TRBJ2-3 and V is TRBV20-1; TRBD2 matches 9 bases. Trimming took 6 bases from V and 0 from J; bases not matched to a gene: 4. CDR1 and CDR2 (germline): DFQATT, SNEGSKA (reference sequence). This CDR3 contains 14 residues. CDR3 amino acids: CSARLAVSTDTQYF. The CDR3, as DNA: TGCAGTGCCCGACTAGCGGTTAGCACAGATACGCAGTATTTT.